Sequencing of this T cell receptor (beta chain) was carried out in a study of shared T cell receptors in the human thymus. Measured with immunoSEQ multiplex PCR; TCRdb has only the in-frame clones, and not every one. The repertoire holds approximately 730,000 clones, with approximately 85% as singletons. Separately, the same data were catalogued under a study of human thymus T cells. As that study records: Healthy Finnish infants undergoing corrective surgery for congenital heart defects provided the donor material. V and J gene usage appeared biased in thymic and blood repertoires. Unrelated individuals were reported by related research to share highly overlapping thymic repertoires.

The TCR comes from a girl in the first two years of life with a congenital heart defect. Sequences were obtained from thymocytes.

CDR3 amino acids: CASSLVGVGNTEAFF. Written as DNA, the CDR3 is TGCGCCAGCAGCTTGGTCGGGGTGGGGAACACTGAAGCTTTCTTT. The chain combines TRBV5-1 with TRBJ1-1; unclear D gene. Trimming left V 0 bases short and J 1 base short, with 10 bases between. The CDR3 spans 15 residues. Germline CDR1 and CDR2: SGHRS and YFSETQ.